This T cell receptor (beta chain) was captured in a study of CD8 T cells in Susac syndrome. V lost 4 bases to trimming and J lost 0 bases, with 6 bases between them. This CDR3 region has 13 residues. An amount of RNA that ranged from roughly 0.45 to 1 ug was reverse transcribed with random hexamers. TCRdb ran MiXCR on the immunoSEQ multiplex PCR reads and lists one entry per CDR3 protein. Of approximately 68,000 distinct CDR3 sequences listed, 85% to 95% are singletons. This chain joins TRBV12-3 or TRBV12-4 and TRBJ1-1, with D unresolved. Sequenced: CD8+ T cells from PBMCs. This sequence was found in a human donor with multiple sclerosis. In DNA, the CDR3 is TGTGCCAGCAGTTCAAACCTGAACACTGAAGCTTTCTTT. Its translation: CASSSNLNTEAFF.